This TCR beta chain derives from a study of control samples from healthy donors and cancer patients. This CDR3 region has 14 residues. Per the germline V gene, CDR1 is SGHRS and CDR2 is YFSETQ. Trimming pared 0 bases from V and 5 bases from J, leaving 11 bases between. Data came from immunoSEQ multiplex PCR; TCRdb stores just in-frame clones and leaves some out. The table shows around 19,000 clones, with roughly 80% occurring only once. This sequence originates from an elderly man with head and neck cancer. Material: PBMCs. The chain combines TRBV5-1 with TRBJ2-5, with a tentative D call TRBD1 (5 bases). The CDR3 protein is CASSLVQGGETQYF. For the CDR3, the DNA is TGCGCCAGCAGCTTGGTCCAGGGTGGGGAGACCCAGTACTTC.